This entry describes one T cell receptor (beta chain). Its matching antigen is unknown. The data are from a study of a mutant IDH1 vaccine in newly diagnosed glioma. Time point of the sample: week 5, during vaccination. Vaccine doses each comprised 300 ug of mutant IDH1 20-mer peptide, with topical imiquimod. This CDR3 contains 15 residues. Between the trimmed V and J ends, which lost 4 bases and 7 bases, there was a span of 18 bases. In germline, CDR1 is SGHRS, CDR2 YFSETQ. Assay used: immunoSEQ multiplex PCR; TCRdb lists only in-frame clones, some missing. Of 50,000 or so clones in the sample, around 84% were seen once.

The chain is built from TRBV5-1 and TRBJ2-1, with TRBD2 as a possible D gene (7 bases). Sequenced here: PBMCs, sampled from a glioma patient whose treatment included an IDH1 peptide vaccine. This TCR came from a woman aged 50 to 60 with glioma. The CDR3 reads CASSRDGGPVNEQFF. As DNA, the CDR3 is TGCGCCAGCAGCCGGGACGGGGGGCCTGTTAATGAGCAGTTCTTC.